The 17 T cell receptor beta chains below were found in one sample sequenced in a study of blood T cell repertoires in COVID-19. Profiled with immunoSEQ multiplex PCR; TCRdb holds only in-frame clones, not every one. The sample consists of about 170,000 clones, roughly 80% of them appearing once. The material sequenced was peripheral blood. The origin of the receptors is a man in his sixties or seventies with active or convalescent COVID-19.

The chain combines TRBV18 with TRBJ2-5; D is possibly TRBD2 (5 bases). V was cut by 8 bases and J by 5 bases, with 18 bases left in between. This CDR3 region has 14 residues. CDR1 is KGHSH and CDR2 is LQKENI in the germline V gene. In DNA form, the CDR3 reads TGTGCCAGCCAAAGGACGGGGTTTCGGGAGACCCAGTACTTC. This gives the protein CASQRTGFRETQYF.

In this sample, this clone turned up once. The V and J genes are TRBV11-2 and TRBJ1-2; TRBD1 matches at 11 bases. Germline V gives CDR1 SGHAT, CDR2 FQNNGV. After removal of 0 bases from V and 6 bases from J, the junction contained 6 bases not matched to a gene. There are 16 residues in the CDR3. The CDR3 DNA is TGTGCCAGCAGCTTAGATCGGACAGGGGGCGAGCATGGCTACACCTTC. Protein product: CASSLDRTGGEHGYTF.

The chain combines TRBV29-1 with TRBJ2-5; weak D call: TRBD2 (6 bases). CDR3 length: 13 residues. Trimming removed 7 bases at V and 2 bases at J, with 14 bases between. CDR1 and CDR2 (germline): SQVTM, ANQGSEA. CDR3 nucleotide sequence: TGCAGCGAAAGGAGGGACCTTCAAGAGACCCAGTACTTC. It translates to CSERRDLQETQYF.

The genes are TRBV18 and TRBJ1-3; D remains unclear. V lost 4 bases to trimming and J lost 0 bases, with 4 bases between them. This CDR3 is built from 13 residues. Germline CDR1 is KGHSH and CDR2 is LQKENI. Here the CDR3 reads CASSLSSGNTIYF. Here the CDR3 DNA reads TGTGCCAGCTCACTATCCTCTGGAAACACCATATATTTT.

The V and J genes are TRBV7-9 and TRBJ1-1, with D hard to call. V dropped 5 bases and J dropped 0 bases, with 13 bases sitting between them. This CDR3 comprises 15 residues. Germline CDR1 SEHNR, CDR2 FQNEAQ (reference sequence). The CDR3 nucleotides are TGTGCCAGCAGCATAGTACAGACCTTGAACACTGAAGCTTTCTTT. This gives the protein CASSIVQTLNTEAFF.

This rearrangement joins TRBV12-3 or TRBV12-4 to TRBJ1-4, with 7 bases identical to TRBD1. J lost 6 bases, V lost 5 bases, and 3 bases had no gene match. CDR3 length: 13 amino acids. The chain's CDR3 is CASSRGQYEKLFF. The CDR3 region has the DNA TGTGCCAGCAGTCGGGGACAGTATGAAAAACTGTTTTTT.

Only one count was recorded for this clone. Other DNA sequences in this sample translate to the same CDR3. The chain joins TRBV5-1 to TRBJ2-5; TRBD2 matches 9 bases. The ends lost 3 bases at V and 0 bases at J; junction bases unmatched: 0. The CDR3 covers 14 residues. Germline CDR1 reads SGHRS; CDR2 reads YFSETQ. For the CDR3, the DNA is TGCGCCAGCAGCTCTAGCGGGAACCAAGAGACCCAGTACTTC. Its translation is CASSSSGNQETQYF.

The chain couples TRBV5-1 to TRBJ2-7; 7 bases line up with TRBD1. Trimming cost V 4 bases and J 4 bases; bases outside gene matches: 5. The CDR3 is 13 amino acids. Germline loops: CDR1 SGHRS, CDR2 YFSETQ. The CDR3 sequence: CASSKGQQYEQYF. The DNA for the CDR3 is TGCGCCAGCAGCAAGGGACAGCAGTACGAGCAGTACTTC.

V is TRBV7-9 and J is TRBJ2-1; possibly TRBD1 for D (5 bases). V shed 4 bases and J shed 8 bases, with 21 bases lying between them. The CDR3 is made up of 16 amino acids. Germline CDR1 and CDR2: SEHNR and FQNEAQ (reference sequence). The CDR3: CASSWGGGYRNHEQFF. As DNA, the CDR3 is TGTGCCAGCAGCTGGGGCGGCGGCTACAGGAATCATGAGCAGTTCTTC. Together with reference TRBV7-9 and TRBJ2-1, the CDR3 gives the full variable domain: DTGVSQNPRHKITKRGQNVTFRCDPISEHNRLYWYRQTLGQGPEFLTYFQNEAQLEKSRLLSDRFSAERPKGSFSTLEIQRTEQGDSAMYLCASSWGGGYRNHEQFFGPGTRLTVL.

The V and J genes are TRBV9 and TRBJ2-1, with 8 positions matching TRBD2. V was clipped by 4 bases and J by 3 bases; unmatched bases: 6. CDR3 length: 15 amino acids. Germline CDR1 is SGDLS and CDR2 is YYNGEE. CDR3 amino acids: CASSITSGDYNEQFF. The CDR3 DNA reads TGTGCCAGCAGCATCACTAGCGGAGACTACAATGAGCAGTTCTTC.

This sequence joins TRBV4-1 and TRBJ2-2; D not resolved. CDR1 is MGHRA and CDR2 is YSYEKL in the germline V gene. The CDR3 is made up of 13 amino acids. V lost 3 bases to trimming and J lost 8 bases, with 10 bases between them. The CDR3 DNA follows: TGCGCCAGCAGCCACCCCCCCCCGGGGGAGCTGTTTTTT. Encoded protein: CASSHPPPGELFF.

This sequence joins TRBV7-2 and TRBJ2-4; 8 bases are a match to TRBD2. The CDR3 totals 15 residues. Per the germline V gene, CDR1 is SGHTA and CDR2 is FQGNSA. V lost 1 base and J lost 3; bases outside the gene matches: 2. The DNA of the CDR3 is TGTGCCAGCAGCTTAGAAGCGGGGGTCAAAAACATTCAGTACTTC. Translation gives CASSLEAGVKNIQYF.

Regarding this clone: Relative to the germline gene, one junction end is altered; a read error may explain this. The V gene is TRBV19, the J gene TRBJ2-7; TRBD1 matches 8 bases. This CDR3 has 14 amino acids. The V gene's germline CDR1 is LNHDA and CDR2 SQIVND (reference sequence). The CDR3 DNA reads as TGTGCCAGCAGTATCAGGGGGCGAACCTACGAGCAGTACTTC. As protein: CASSIRGRTYEQYF.

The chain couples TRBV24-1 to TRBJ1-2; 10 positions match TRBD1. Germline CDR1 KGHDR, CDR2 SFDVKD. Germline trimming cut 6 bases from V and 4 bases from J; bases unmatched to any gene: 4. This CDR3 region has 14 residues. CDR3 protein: CATSPRQGAYGYTF. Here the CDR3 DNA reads TGTGCCACCAGTCCCCGACAGGGGGCCTATGGCTACACCTTC.

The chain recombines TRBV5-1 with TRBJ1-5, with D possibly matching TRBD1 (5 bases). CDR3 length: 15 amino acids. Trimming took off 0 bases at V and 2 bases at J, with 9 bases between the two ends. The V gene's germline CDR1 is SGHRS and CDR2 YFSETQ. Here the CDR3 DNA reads TGCGCCAGCAGCTTGGCGGGGGACGGCAATCAGCCCCAGCATTTT. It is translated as CASSLAGDGNQPQHF.

The CDR3 spells CASSLGQLSSYNSPLHF. DNA for the CDR3: TGTGCCAGCAGCTTAGGACAGCTGAGCTCCTATAATTCACCCCTCCACTTT. The rearrangement uses TRBV7-9 and TRBJ1-6; a weak D match, TRBD1 (5 bases). The CDR3 has 17 amino acids. V was clipped by 1 base and J by 0 bases, with 10 bases between them. Germline V CDR1 and CDR2: SEHNR, FQNEAQ (reference sequence).

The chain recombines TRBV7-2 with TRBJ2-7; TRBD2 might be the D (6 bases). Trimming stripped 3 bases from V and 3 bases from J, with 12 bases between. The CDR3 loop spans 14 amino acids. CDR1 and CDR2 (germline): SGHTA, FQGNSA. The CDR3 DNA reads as TGTGCCAGCAGCTTCCGCGGGACCTTCTACGAGCAGTACTTC. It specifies CASSFRGTFYEQYF. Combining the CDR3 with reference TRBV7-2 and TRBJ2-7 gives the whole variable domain GAGVSQSPSNKVTEKGKDVELRCDPISGHTALYWYRQSLGQGLEFLIYFQGNSAPDKSGLPSDRFSAERTGGSVSTLTIQRTQQEDSAVYLCASSFRGTFYEQYFGPGTRLTVT.